This TCR beta chain was sequenced in a study of T cells in localized non-small cell lung cancer. The CDR3 has 15 amino acids. Per the germline V gene, CDR1 is GTSNPN and CDR2 is SVGIG (reference sequence). V shed 0 bases and J 3 bases; nucleotides not matched to a gene: 8. Profiled with immunoSEQ multiplex PCR; TCRdb holds only in-frame clones, not every one. This sample has over 1,500 clones, with more than 20% found just once. This TCR was recovered from a man aged 40-75 years with stage II squamous cell lung carcinoma. V usage is TRBV30 and J usage is TRBJ2-7; 7 positions agree with TRBD2. This specimen was normal lung tissue next to the tumor, taken before any cancer treatment. DNA for the CDR3: TGTGCCTGGAGTGTAAACTCCGGCGGGGGCTACGAGCAGTACTTC. Translation gives CAWSVNSGGGYEQYF.